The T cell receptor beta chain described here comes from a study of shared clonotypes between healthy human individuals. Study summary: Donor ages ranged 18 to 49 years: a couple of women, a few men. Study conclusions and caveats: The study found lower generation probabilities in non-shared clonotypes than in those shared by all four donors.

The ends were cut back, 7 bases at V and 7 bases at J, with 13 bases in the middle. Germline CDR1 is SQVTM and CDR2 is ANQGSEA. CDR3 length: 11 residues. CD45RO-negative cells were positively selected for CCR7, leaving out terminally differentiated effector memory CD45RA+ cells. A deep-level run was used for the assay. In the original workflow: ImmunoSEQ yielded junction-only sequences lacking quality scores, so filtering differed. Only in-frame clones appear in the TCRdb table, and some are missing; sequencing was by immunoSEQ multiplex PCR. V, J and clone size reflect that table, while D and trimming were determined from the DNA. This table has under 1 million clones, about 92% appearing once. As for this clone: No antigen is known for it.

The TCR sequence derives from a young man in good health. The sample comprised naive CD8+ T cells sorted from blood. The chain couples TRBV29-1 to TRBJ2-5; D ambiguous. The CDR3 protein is CSGLVSGTQYF. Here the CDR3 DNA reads TGCAGCGGGCTAGTATCTGGGACCCAGTACTTC.